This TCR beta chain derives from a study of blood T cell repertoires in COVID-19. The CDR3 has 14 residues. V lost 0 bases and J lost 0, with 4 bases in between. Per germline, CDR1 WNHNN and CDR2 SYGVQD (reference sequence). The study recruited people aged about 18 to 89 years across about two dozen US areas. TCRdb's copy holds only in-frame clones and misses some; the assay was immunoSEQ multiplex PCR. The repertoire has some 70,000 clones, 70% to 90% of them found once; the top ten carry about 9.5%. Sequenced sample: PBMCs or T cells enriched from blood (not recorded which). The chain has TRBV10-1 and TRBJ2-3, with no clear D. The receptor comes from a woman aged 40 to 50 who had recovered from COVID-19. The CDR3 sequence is CASSESTSTDTQYF. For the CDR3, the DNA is TGCGCCAGCAGTGAGTCGACTAGCACAGATACGCAGTATTTT.